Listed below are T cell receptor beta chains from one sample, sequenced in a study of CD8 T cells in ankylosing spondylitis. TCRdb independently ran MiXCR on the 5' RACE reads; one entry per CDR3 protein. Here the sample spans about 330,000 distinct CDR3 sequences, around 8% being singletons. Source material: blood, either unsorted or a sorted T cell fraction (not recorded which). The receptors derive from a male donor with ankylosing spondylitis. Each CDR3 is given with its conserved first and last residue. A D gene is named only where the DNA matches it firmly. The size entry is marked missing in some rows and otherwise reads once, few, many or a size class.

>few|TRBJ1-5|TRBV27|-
TGTGCCAGCAGTCCCGTTCCCTCCCTTGAACAGCCCCAGCATTTT
CASSPVPSLEQPQHF
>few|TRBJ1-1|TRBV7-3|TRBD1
TGTGCCAGCAGCCTAGCCGACAGGGGGCTCACTGAAGCTTTCTTT
CASSLADRGLTEAFF
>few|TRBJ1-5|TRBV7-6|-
TGTGCCAGCAGCTTAGGGTCCTTTCAGCCCCAGCATTTT
CASSLGSFQPQHF
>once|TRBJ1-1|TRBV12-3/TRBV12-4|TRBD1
TGTGCCAGCATCCATGGACAGGGCGACACTGAAGCTTTCTTT
CASIHGQGDTEAFF
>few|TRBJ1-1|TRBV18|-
TGTGCCAGCTCACCAAACTCGGACACTGAAGCTTTCTTT
CASSPNSDTEAFF
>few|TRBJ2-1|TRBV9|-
TGTGCCAGCAGCGCACACCATGAGCAGTTCTTC
CASSAHHEQFF
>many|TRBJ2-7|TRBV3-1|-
TGTGCCAGCAGCCTCTACCCCTCGGGACGAGTCTACGAGCAGTACTTC
CASSLYPSGRVYEQYF
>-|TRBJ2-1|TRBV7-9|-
TGTGCCAGCAGCTTAGTTCGGGAGAATCATTGGGCCAATGAGCAGTTCTTC
CASSLVRENHWANEQFF
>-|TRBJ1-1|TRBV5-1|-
TGCGCCAGCAGCTTGGTGCAGGGAGTCGGTGAAGCTTTCTTT
CASSLVQGVGEAFF
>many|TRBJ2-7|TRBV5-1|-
TGCGCCAGCAGCGCCGGGACTCCGGTAGCCTACGAGCAGTACTTC
CASSAGTPVAYEQYF
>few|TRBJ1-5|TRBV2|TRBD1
TGTGCCAGCAGTGGCGGGACAGCCTATCAGCCCCAGCATTTT
CASSGGTAYQPQHF
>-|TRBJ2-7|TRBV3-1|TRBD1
TGTGCCAGCTCGAACAGGGGGACAGGGCACCACGAGCAGTACTTC
CASSNRGTGHHEQYF
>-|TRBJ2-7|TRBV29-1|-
TGCAGCGTTGCTAACGGAGTCTACGAGCAGTACTTC
CSVANGVYEQYF
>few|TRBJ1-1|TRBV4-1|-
TGCGCCAGCAGCCAGGGAATGATGAACACTGAAGCTTTCTTT
CASSQGMMNTEAFF
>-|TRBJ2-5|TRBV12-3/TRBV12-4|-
TGTGCCAGCAAAACGGGGATCCAAGAGACCCAGTACTTC
CASKTGIQETQYF
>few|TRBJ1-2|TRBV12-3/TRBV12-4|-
TGTGCCAGCAGGCGGCGGGGTGACTATGGCTACACCTTC
CASRRRGDYGYTF
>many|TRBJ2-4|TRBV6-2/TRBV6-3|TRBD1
TGTGCCAGCAGTTACCGAAGACAGGGGGCCCAAACATTCATTCAGTACTTC
CASSYRRQGAQTFIQYF
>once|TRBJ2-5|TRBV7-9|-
TGTGCCAGCAGCTCAGCCGGGACCCAAGAGACCCAGTACTTC
CASSSAGTQETQYF
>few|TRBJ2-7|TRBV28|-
TGTGCCAGCAGTTTATCAGCTTTCCACGAGCAGTACTTC
CASSLSAFHEQYF
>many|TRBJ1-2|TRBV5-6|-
TGTGCCAGCAGCTTAGTACCCCGGGACGCAATCTATGGCTACACCTTC
CASSLVPRDAIYGYTF
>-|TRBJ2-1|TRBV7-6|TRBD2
TGTGCCAGCAGCTCGGGACTAGCGGATTGGGATGAGCAGTTCTTC
CASSSGLADWDEQFF
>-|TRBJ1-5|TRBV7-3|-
TGTGCCAGCAGCTTAAATGCGGATCAGCCCCAGCATTTT
CASSLNADQPQHF
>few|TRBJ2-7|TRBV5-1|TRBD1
TGCGCCAGCAGCTTGGTTTGGGACAGGGGGTACGAGCAGTACTTC
CASSLVWDRGYEQYF
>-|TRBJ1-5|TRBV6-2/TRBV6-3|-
TGTGCCAGCAGTTACTCCAGTTATAGCAATCAGCCCCAGCATTTT
CASSYSSYSNQPQHF
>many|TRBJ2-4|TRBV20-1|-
TGCAGTGCTAGAGATAACCTAGCCAAAAACATTCAGTACTTC
CSARDNLAKNIQYF
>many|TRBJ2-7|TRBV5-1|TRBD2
TGCGCCAGCAGCCCGGGGACTAGCGGTCTAGGAAACGAGCAGTACTTC
CASSPGTSGLGNEQYF
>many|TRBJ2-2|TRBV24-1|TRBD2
TGTGCCACCAGCCCGGTTTATGGCGGGAGCCGGCGGAACACCGGGGAGCTGTTTTTT
CATSPVYGGSRRNTGELFF
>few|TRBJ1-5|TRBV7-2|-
TGTGCCAGCAGCTTAAATTTCGACGGGGCCCAGCATTTT
CASSLNFDGAQHF
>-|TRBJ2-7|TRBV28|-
TGTGCCAGCAGCCTCACCCGGCGGGCAGCGTTCTCCTACGAGCAGTACTTC
CASSLTRRAAFSYEQYF
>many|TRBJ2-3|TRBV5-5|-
TGTGCCAGCAGCAAAGAGGGGGATACGCAGTATTTT
CASSKEGDTQYF